Shown below are 30 T cell receptor beta chains from a single sample sequenced in a study of beta chain features in type 1 diabetes. The authors reverse transcribed all of the isolated RNA, so sequencing captured expressed TCRB transcripts. TCRdb's copy holds only in-frame clones and misses some; the assay was immunoSEQ multiplex PCR. Of about 180,000 clones in the sample, about 13% were seen once. Sequenced material: central memory CD4+ T cells from blood. These receptors came from a woman aged 18-29 years in good health.

The chain links TRBV5-1 to TRBJ2-1, with TRBD2 matching 8 bases. Germline V CDR1 and CDR2: SGHRS, YFSETQ. The V and J ends lost 0 bases and 7 bases, in that order; junction bases with no gene match: 6. CDR3 length equals 15 residues. For the CDR3, the DNA is TGCGCCAGCAGCTTGGGGGGGACTAGTGATAATGAGCAGTTCTTC. Its translation is CASSLGGTSDNEQFF.

This clone was seen only a few times. The chain recombines TRBV30 with TRBJ1-1, with TRBD1 identical over 7 bases. Germline values: CDR1 GTSNPN, CDR2 SVGIG (reference sequence). After removal of 3 bases from V and 0 bases from J, the junction contained 4 bases not matched to a gene. The CDR3 extends over 14 amino acids. The chain's CDR3 is CAWSRQGMNTEAFF. The CDR3, as DNA: TGTGCCTGGAGCCGACAGGGCATGAACACTGAAGCTTTCTTT.

This rearrangement joins TRBV7-3 to TRBJ2-4; 8 bases are shared with TRBD2. Trimming removed 5 bases from V and 8 bases from J; junction bases left unmatched: 8. Germline loops: CDR1 SGHTA, CDR2 FQGTGA. The CDR3 is made up of 14 amino acids. CDR3 protein: CASSPRPGGDIQYF. The CDR3 region has the DNA TGTGCCAGCAGCCCCCGACCGGGGGGGGACATTCAGTACTTC.

This clone occurred many times. CDR3 sequence reads: CASSFGGAQYF. Written as DNA, the CDR3 is TGTGCCAGCAGTTTCGGAGGGGCCCAGTACTTC. This chain joins TRBV27 and TRBJ2-5; D is perhaps TRBD2 (6 bases). Deletions cut 3 bases from V and 9 bases from J, with 8 bases between. There are 11 residues in the CDR3. CDR1 is MNHEY, CDR2 SMNVEV, per germline (reference sequence).

This clone was seen only a few times. V is TRBV28 and J is TRBJ2-7; TRBD1 matches at 7 bases. Germline V gene sequence: CDR1 MDHEN, CDR2 SYDVKM. The CDR3 runs 13 residues. V gave up 9 bases and J gave up 2 bases; unmatched junction bases: 7. The CDR3 DNA reads as TGTGCCAGTATCAACAGGGGAACCTACGAGCAGTACTTC. This sequence encodes CASINRGTYEQYF. The full variable domain, with the rest looked up from reference TRBV28 and TRBJ2-7, is DVKVTQSSRYLVKRTGEKVFLECVQDMDHENMFWYRQDPGLGLRLIYFSYDVKMKEKGDIPEGYSVSREKKERFSLILESASTNQTSMYLCASINRGTYEQYFGPGTRLTVT.

In DNA form, the CDR3 reads TGTGCCAGCAGTATGGACAGGTGGAGACAAGAGACCCAGTACTTC. Protein sequence: CASSMDRWRQETQYF. The genes are TRBV6-5 and TRBJ2-5, with TRBD1 matching over 7 bases. Germline V CDR1 and CDR2: MNHEY, SVGAGI. The length of the CDR3 is 15 residues. After removal of 5 bases from V and 2 bases from J, the junction contained 8 bases not matched to a gene.

This chain links TRBV29-1 with TRBJ2-7; 13 bases line up with TRBD2. The CDR3 runs 19 residues. The J segment lost 0 bases and the V segment lost 2 bases, leaving 13 bases of the junction unmatched. Germline assignment: CDR1 SQVTM and CDR2 ANQGSEA. The CDR3 reads CSVELMGLAGPTISYEQYF. The CDR3 DNA is TGCAGCGTTGAACTTATGGGACTAGCGGGACCCACCATCTCCTACGAGCAGTACTTC.

The chain carries TRBV5-6 and TRBJ2-2; TRBD2 agrees at 10 bases. V lost 0 bases to trimming and J lost 0 bases; unmatched junction nucleotides: 8. The germline V gene has CDR1 SGHDT and CDR2 YYEEEE. The CDR3 length is 19 residues. Written as DNA, the CDR3 is TGTGCCAGCAGCTTGGCTAGCGGGAGCGGGTATGCGAACACCGGGGAGCTGTTTTTT. Translating it yields CASSLASGSGYANTGELFF.

The chain couples TRBV18 to TRBJ2-5; TRBD2 matches 7 bases. V lost 3 bases to trimming and J lost 4 bases; unmatched junction nucleotides: 8. The CDR3 runs to 15 residues. Germline lookup yields CDR1 KGHSH and CDR2 LQKENI. The CDR3 reads CASSPTGGYPETQYF. CDR3 coding DNA: TGTGCCAGCTCACCCACCGGGGGGTACCCAGAGACCCAGTACTTC.

This clone was seen a few times. The rearrangement uses TRBV28 and TRBJ2-7; 11 nucleotides line up with TRBD2. V lost 6 bases to trimming and J lost 4 bases; unmatched junction nucleotides: 8. Germline CDR1 is MDHEN and CDR2 is SYDVKM. The CDR3 length is 15 residues. The CDR3 region is CASSLTSGNLYEQYF. CDR3 coding DNA: TGTGCCAGCAGCTTGACTAGCGGGAATCTTTACGAGCAGTACTTC. Looking up the rest from reference TRBV28 and TRBJ2-7 gives the full variable domain: DVKVTQSSRYLVKRTGEKVFLECVQDMDHENMFWYRQDPGLGLRLIYFSYDVKMKEKGDIPEGYSVSREKKERFSLILESASTNQTSMYLCASSLTSGNLYEQYFGPGTRLTVT.

This clone turned up a few times. The chain recombines TRBV10-3 with TRBJ1-2; 7 bases fit TRBD1. With V trimmed by 7 bases and J by 8 bases, 4 bases remained unmatched. Germline V gene data show CDR1 as ENHRY and CDR2 as SYGVKD. The CDR3 spans 11 residues. CDR3 nucleotide sequence: TGTGCCATCAATAGGGGGCAGGGCTACACCTTC. It translates to CAINRGQGYTF.

The rearrangement links TRBV28 to TRBJ2-7; possibly TRBD2 for D (6 bases). The CDR3 totals 14 residues. Trimming stripped 3 bases from V and 3 bases from J, with 12 bases between. Looked up from germline, CDR1 is MDHEN and CDR2 is SYDVKM. CDR3 region: CASSFRGAFYEQYF. CDR3 sequence (DNA): TGTGCCAGCAGTTTTCGCGGGGCCTTCTACGAGCAGTACTTC.

This clone was seen a handful of times. The chain links TRBV10-3 to TRBJ1-5, with 8 bases identical to TRBD1. CDR1 and CDR2 from the germline V gene are ENHRY and SYGVKD. The CDR3 sequence is 15 residues long. The V segment lost 2 bases and the J segment 5 bases; nucleotides outside the gene matches: 5. This CDR3 reads CAISEGQGGDQPQHF. CDR3 in DNA: TGTGCCATCAGTGAGGGACAGGGAGGGGATCAGCCCCAGCATTTT.

This chain connects TRBV18 to TRBJ1-1; D may be TRBD1 (6 bases). CDR1 and CDR2 from the germline V gene are KGHSH and LQKENI. This CDR3 is built from 15 residues. V was cut by 3 bases and J by 0 bases, with 11 bases left in between. The CDR3 region has the DNA TGTGCCAGCTCACCGCGCGGACAGATGAACACTGAAGCTTTCTTT. It yields the protein CASSPRGQMNTEAFF.

This clone was counted a few times. The J gene is TRBJ1-2, the V gene TRBV6-5; 7 bases match TRBD1. V trimming: 6 bases; J trimming: 4 bases; junction bases outside the gene matches: 8. The CDR3 has 14 amino acids. CDR1 and CDR2 (germline): MNHEY, SVGAGI. CDR3 loop: CASSEDRRVYGYTF. CDR3 DNA: TGTGCCAGCAGCGAGGACAGGAGAGTCTATGGCTACACCTTC.

The chain employs TRBV28 and TRBJ2-7; the match to TRBD1 covers 9 bases. The CDR3 sequence is 15 residues long. Germline loops: CDR1 MDHEN, CDR2 SYDVKM. The V segment lost 6 bases and the J segment 1 base; nucleotides outside the gene matches: 7. CDR3: CASRPTGGGSYEQYF. DNA for the CDR3: TGTGCCAGCAGACCAACAGGGGGCGGTTCCTACGAGCAGTACTTC.

This clone turned up a few times. At the DNA level, this CDR3 is encoded by other sequences in the same sample as well. The chain has TRBV5-1 and TRBJ2-3, with unresolved D. The germline V and J ends were trimmed by 0 bases and 0 bases, with 5 bases remaining between them. The CDR3 totals 14 residues. The germline V gene encodes CDR1 SGHRS and CDR2 YFSETQ. CDR3 sequence reads: CASSLARSTDTQYF. CDR3 DNA: TGCGCCAGCAGCTTGGCGCGGAGCACAGATACGCAGTATTTT. Together with reference TRBV5-1 and TRBJ2-3, the CDR3 gives the full variable domain: KAGVTQTPRYLIKTRGQQVTLSCSPISGHRSVSWYQQTPGQGLQFLFEYFSETQRNKGNFPGRFSGRQFSNSRSEMNVSTLELGDSALYLCASSLARSTDTQYFGPGTRLTVL.

The J gene is TRBJ2-3, the V gene TRBV7-9; D possibly corresponds to TRBD2 (5 bases). This CDR3 spans 15 amino acids. Germline V gene sequence: CDR1 SEHNR, CDR2 FQNEAQ (reference sequence). Trimming took 5 bases from V and 0 from J, leaving 12 bases between them. CDR3 sequence: CASSQGGLSTDTQYF. In nucleotides, the CDR3 is TGTGCCAGCAGCCAAGGTGGACTGAGCACAGATACGCAGTATTTT.

The chain uses TRBV28 and TRBJ1-5, with TRBD1 matching 7 bases. The CDR3 loop spans 15 amino acids. V lost 6 bases to trimming and J lost 6 bases; unmatched junction nucleotides: 11. CDR1 and CDR2 from the germline V gene are MDHEN and SYDVKM. CDR3 loop: CASRDRATSSQPQHF. For the CDR3, the DNA is TGTGCCAGCAGAGACAGGGCGACATCAAGTCAGCCCCAGCATTTT.

The rearrangement joins TRBV2 to TRBJ2-3; TRBD2 is a possible D gene (6 bases). Germline V gene lookup returns CDR1 SNHLY and CDR2 FYNNEI. V lost 11 bases and J lost 0, with 12 bases in between. The CDR3 spans 13 residues. The CDR3 DNA reads TGTGCCGGGAAGGAGGGTAGCACAGATACGCAGTATTTT. Its translation is CAGKEGSTDTQYF.

The table lists this clone with a few counts. The V gene is TRBV2, the J gene TRBJ1-5; 7 positions agree with TRBD1. Looked up from germline, CDR1 is SNHLY and CDR2 is FYNNEI. The junction had 3 bases not matched to a gene; V was cut back by 4 bases and J by 3 bases. The CDR3 contains 14 residues. CDR3 coding DNA: TGTGCCAGCAGTGTACAGGGGTACAATCAGCCCCAGCATTTT. This translates into CASSVQGYNQPQHF.

This clone has more than one count but fewer than ten. This chain joins TRBV5-6 and TRBJ2-7, with 8 bases identical to TRBD1. Germline assignment: CDR1 SGHDT and CDR2 YYEEEE. The CDR3 is 14 residues long. With V trimmed by 4 bases and J by 3 bases, 6 bases remained unmatched. The CDR3 DNA is TGTGCCAGCAGCCACGGGACAGGAAACTACGAGCAGTACTTC. Amino acid sequence: CASSHGTGNYEQYF. Complete variable domain (other parts from reference TRBV5-6 and TRBJ2-7): DAGVTQSPTHLIKTRGQQVTLRCSPKSGHDTVSWYQQALGQGPQFIFQYYEEEERQRGNFPDRFSGHQFPNYSSELNVNALLLGDSALYLCASSHGTGNYEQYFGPGTRLTVT.

This clone came up a few times. J is TRBJ2-1 and V is TRBV29-1; D not resolved. CDR3 length equals 12 residues. Per germline, CDR1 SQVTM and CDR2 ANQGSEA. The V end lost 2 bases, the J end lost 5 bases, and 7 bases lay between the germline ends. The DNA for the CDR3 is TGCAGCGTTGAAAGGAGTCACAATGAGCAGTTCTTC. Translated, it gives CSVERSHNEQFF.

This clone appeared a few times. J is TRBJ2-5 and V is TRBV10-3; D possibly corresponds to TRBD2 (6 bases). The CDR3 spans 15 residues. V lost 6 bases and J lost 2, with 16 bases in between. The V gene's germline CDR1 is ENHRY and CDR2 SYGVKD. The CDR3 DNA is TGTGCCATCAGCCCCACAAACGGGGGACAAGAGACCCAGTACTTC. Translation gives CAISPTNGGQETQYF.

The chain is built from TRBV4-3 and TRBJ2-7; 12 bases map to TRBD2. The CDR3 is made up of 17 amino acids. Looked up from germline, CDR1 is LGHNA and CDR2 is YSLEER. Trimming cost V 0 bases and J 3 bases; bases outside gene matches: 6. The CDR3 sequence is CASSQEPRLAGVYEQYF. The CDR3 DNA is TGCGCCAGCAGCCAAGAACCCCGACTAGCGGGAGTCTACGAGCAGTACTTC.

The chain links TRBV27 to TRBJ2-2; the match to TRBD2 covers 7 bases. Losses at the gene ends were 6 bases for V and 6 bases for J; bases not matched to a gene: 4. Germline V gives CDR1 MNHEY, CDR2 SMNVEV (reference sequence). This CDR3 region has 13 residues. CDR3 in amino acids: CASSLGRAGELFF. CDR3 nucleotides: TGTGCCAGCAGCTTGGGGAGGGCCGGGGAGCTGTTTTTT.

The rearrangement uses TRBV5-4 and TRBJ2-1; 7 bases line up with TRBD1. The V gene's germline CDR1 is SGHNT and CDR2 YYREEE (reference sequence). This CDR3 spans 13 amino acids. With V trimmed by 7 bases and J by 13 bases, 14 bases remained unmatched. The CDR3 DNA follows: TGTGCCAGCTCTTCCTGGGACAGCCAAGACCAGTTCTTC. This encodes CASSSWDSQDQFF.

A few counts support this clone. The rearrangement links TRBV19 to TRBJ1-5; 8 bases are shared with TRBD1. Germline-derived CDR1 and CDR2 are LNHDA and SQIVND (reference sequence). V shed 4 bases, J shed 4 bases, and the junction held 6 bases outside the gene matches. The CDR3 covers 15 residues. DNA for the CDR3: TGTGCCAGTAGTAGACAGGGGAAGCCGAATCAGCCCCAGCATTTT. It codes for CASSRQGKPNQPQHF.

This chain uses TRBV28 with TRBJ2-3; TRBD2 is a possible D gene (5 bases). V gave up 2 bases and J gave up 2 bases, with 11 bases separating them. Germline assignment: CDR1 MDHEN and CDR2 SYDVKM. The CDR3 totals 15 residues. CDR3 sequence (DNA): TGTGCCAGCAGTTTACGAGGGCCAGTCACAGATACGCAGTATTTT. Residues: CASSLRGPVTDTQYF.

Points on this clone: The sample carries other DNA sequences with the same CDR3. The V call is TRBV7-2, the J call TRBJ2-7; D is ambiguous. The CDR3 has 11 residues. Trimming stripped 4 bases from V and 3 bases from J, with 4 bases between. Germline CDR1 SGHTA, CDR2 FQGNSA. Written as DNA, the CDR3 is TGTGCCAGCAGCTCGTTCTACGAGCAGTACTTC. It encodes CASSSFYEQYF. Together with reference TRBV7-2 and TRBJ2-7, the CDR3 gives the full variable domain: GAGVSQSPSNKVTEKGKDVELRCDPISGHTALYWYRQSLGQGLEFLIYFQGNSAPDKSGLPSDRFSAERTGGSVSTLTIQRTQQEDSAVYLCASSSFYEQYFGPGTRLTVT.